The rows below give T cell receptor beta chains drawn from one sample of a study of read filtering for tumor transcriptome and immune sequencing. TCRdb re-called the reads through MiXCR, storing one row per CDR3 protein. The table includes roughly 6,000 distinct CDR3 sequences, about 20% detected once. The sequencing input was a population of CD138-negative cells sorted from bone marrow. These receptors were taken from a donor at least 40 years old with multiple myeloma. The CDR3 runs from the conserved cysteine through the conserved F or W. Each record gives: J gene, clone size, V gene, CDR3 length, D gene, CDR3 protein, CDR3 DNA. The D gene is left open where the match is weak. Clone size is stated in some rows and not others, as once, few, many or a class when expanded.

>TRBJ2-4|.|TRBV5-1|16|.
CASSLGAGTATGTQYF
TGCGCCAGCAGCTTGGGGGCAGGGACCGCTACAGGTACGCAGTATTTC
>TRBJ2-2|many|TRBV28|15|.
CASSFFLGNTGELFF
TGTGCCAGCAGTTTCTTTCTGGGGAACACCGGGGAGCTGTTTTTT
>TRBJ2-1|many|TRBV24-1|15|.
CATSDGQPGDNEQFF
TGTGCCACCAGTGATGGACAGCCCGGGGATAATGAGCAGTTCTTC
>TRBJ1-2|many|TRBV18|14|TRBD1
CASSPPQGEGGYTF
TGTGCCAGCTCACCACCGCAGGGGGAAGGAGGCTACACCTTC
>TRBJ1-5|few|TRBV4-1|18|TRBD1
CASSQDEGQGYSNQPQHF
TGCGCCAGCAGCCAAGATGAGGGACAGGGGTATAGCAATCAGCCCCAGCATTTT
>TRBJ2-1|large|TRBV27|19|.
CASSLSSLANLPTYNEQFF
TGTGCCAGCAGTTTAAGTTCGCTAGCGAACCTACCCACCTACAATGAGCAGTTCTTC
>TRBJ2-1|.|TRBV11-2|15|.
CASRSGTLSLNEQFF
TGTGCCAGCAGATCCGGGACCCTCTCCCTCAATGAGCAGTTCTTC
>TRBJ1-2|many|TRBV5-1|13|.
CASSYASVDGYTF
TGCGCCAGCAGCTATGCTTCCGTAGATGGCTACACCTTC
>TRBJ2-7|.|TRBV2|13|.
CGSSEGTSYGQYF
TGTGGCAGCAGTGAGGGCACCTCCTACGGGCAGTACTTC
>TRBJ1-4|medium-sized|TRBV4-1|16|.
CASSQVIGPTNEKLFF
TGCGCCAGCAGCCAAGTCATCGGGCCAACTAATGAAAAACTGTTTTTT
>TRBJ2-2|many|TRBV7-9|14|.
CASSLAGRGGELFF
TGTGCCAGCAGCTTAGCGGGACGCGGCGGGGAGCTGTTTTTT
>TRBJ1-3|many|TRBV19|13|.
CASSIGQRDTIYF
TGTGCCAGTAGTATCGGACAGCGGGACACCATATATTTT
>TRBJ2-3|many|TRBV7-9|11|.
CASSLEDTQYF
TGTGCCAGCAGCTTAGAGGATACGCAGTATTTT
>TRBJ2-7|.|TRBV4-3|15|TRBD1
CASSQSDRLGYKQYF
TGCGCCAGCAGCCAATCGGACAGGCTAGGGTACAAGCAATACTTC